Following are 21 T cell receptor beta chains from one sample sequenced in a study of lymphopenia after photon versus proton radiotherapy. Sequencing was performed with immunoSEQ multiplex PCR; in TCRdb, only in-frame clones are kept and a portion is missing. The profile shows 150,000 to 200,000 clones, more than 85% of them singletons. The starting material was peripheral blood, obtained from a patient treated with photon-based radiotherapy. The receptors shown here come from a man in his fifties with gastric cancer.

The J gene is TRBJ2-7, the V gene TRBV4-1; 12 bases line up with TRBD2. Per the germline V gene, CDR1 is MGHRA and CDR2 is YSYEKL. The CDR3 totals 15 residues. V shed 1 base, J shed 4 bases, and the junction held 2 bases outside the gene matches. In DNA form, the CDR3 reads TGCGCCAGCAGCCAAGTGGGACTAGCGGGTTACGAGCAGTACTTC. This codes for CASSQVGLAGYEQYF.

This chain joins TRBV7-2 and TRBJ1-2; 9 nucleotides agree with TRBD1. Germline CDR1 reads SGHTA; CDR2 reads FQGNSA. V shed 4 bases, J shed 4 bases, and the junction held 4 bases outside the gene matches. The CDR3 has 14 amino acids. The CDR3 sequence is CASSSDRGLYGYTF. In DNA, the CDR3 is TGTGCCAGCAGCTCGGACAGGGGACTCTATGGCTACACCTTC.

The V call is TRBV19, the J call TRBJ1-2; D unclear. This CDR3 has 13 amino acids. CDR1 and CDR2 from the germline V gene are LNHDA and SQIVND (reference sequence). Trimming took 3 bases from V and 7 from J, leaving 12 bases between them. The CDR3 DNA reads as TGTGCCAGTAGTATTTGGGGTTCTGGTGGCTACACCTTC. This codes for CASSIWGSGGYTF.

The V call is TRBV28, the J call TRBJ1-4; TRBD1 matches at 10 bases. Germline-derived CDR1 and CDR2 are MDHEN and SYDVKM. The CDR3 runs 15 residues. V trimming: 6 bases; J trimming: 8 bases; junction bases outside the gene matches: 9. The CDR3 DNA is TGTGCCAGCAGGCGAGACAGGGGGCCCTCCGAAAAACTGTTTTTT. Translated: CASRRDRGPSEKLFF.

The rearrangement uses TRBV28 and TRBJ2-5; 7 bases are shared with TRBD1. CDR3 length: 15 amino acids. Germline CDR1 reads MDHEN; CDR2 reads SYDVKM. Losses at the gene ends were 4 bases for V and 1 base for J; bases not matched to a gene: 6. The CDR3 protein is CASSSFRDSQETQYF. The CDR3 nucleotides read TGTGCCAGCAGTTCTTTTCGGGACAGCCAAGAGACCCAGTACTTC.

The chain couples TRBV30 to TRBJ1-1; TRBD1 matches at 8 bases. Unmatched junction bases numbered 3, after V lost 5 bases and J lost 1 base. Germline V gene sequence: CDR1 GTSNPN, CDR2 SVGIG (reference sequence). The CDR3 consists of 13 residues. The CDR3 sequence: CAWSGGANTEAFF. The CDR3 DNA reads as TGTGCCTGGTCAGGGGGCGCGAACACTGAAGCTTTCTTT.

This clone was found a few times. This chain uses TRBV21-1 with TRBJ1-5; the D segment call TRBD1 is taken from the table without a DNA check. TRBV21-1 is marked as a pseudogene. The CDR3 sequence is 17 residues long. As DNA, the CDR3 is TGTGCCAGCAGCAAAGGATTTCCGGGACAGATTAATCAGCCCCAGCATTTT. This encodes CASSKGFPGQINQPQHF.

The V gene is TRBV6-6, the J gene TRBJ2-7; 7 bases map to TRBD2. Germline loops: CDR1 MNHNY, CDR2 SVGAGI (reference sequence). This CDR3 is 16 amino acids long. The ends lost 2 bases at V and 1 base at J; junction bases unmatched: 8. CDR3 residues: CASSYGFPAGSYEQYF. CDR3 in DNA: TGTGCCAGCAGTTACGGATTCCCAGCGGGGTCCTACGAGCAGTACTTC.

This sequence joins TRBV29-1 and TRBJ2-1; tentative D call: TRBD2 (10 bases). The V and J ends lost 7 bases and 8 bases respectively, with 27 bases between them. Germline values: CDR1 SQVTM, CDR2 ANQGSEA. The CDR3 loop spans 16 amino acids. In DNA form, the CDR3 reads TGCAGCGCGGACAGGGGAAGCGGGAGGGCCAGGGATGAGCAGTTCTTC. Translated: CSADRGSGRARDEQFF.

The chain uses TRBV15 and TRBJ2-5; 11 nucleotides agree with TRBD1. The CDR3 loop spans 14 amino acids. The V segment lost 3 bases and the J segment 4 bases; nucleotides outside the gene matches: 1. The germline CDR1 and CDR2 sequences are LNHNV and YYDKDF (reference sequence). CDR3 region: CATSSGTGGETQYF. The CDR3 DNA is TGTGCCACCAGCAGCGGGACAGGGGGAGAGACCCAGTACTTC. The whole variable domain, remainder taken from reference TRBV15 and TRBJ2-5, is DAMVIQNPRYQVTQFGKPVTLSCSQTLNHNVMYWYQQKSSQAPKLLFHYYDKDFNNEADTPDNFQSRRPNTSFCFLDIRSPGLGDTAMYLCATSSGTGGETQYFGPGTRLLVL.

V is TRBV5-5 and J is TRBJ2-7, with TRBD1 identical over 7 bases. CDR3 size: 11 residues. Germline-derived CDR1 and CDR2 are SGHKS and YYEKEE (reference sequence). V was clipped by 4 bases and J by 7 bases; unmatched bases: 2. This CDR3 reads CASSGTEEQYF. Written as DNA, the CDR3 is TGTGCCAGCAGCGGGACAGAAGAGCAGTACTTC.

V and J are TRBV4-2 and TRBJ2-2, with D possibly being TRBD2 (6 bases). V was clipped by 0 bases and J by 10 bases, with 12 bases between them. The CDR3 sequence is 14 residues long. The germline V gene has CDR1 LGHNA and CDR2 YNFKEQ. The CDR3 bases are TGTGCCAGCAGCCAAGAATCGGGAGCGAAGGAGCTGTTTTTT. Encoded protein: CASSQESGAKELFF.

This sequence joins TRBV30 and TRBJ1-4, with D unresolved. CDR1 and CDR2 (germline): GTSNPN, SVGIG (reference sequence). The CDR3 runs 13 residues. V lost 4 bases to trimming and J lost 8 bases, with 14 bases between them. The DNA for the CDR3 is TGTGCCTGGATGCAGGACCCGGGGGAAAAACTGTTTTTT. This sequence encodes CAWMQDPGEKLFF. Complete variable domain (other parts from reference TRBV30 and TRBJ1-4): SQTIHQWPATLVQPVGSPLSLECTVEGTSNPNLYWYRQAAGRGLQLLFYSVGIGQISSEVPQNLSASRPQDRQFILSSKKLLLSDSGFYLCAWMQDPGEKLFFGSGTQLSVL.

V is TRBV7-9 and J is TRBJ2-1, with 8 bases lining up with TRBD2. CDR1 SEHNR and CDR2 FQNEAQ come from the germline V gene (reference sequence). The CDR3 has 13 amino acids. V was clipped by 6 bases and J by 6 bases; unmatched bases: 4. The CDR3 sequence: CASRWTSSNEQFF. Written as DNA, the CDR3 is TGTGCCAGCAGGTGGACTAGCTCCAATGAGCAGTTCTTC.

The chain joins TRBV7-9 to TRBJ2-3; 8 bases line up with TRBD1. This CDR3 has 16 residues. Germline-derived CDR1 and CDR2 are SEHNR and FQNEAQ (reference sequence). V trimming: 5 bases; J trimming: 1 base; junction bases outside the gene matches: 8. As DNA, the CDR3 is TGTGCCAGCAGCGCATTCAGGGGGCTCGGCACAGATACGCAGTATTTT. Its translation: CASSAFRGLGTDTQYF.

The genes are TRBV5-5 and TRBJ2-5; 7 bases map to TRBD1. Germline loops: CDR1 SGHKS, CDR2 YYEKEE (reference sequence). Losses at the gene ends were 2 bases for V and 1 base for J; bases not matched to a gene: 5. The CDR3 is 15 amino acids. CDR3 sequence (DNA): TGTGCCAGCAGCTTTGATCCAGGGGGCCAAGAGACCCAGTACTTC. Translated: CASSFDPGGQETQYF.

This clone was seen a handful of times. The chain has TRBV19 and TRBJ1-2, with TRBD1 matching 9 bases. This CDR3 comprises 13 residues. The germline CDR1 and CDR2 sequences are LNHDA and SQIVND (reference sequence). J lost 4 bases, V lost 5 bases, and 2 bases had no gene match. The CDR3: CASSVGQGYGYTF. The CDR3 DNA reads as TGTGCCAGTAGTGTGGGACAGGGCTATGGCTACACCTTC.

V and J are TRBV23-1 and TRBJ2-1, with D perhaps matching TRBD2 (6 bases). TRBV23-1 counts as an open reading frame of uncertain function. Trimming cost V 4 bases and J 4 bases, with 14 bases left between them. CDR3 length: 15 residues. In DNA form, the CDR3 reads TGCGCCAGCAGTCCTCCGAAGGAGGGTTACAATGAGCAGTTCTTC. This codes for CASSPPKEGYNEQFF.

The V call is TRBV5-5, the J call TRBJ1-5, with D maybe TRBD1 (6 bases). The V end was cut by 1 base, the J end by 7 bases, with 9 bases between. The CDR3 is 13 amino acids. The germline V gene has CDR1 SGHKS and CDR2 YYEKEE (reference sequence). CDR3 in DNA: TGTGCCAGCAGCTTGACAGGGTGGCAGCCCCAGCATTTT. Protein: CASSLTGWQPQHF.

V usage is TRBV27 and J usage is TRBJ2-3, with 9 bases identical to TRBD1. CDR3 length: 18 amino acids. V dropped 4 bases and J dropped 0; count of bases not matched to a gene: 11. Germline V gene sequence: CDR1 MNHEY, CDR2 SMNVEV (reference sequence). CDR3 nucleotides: TGTGCCAGCAGTTGGTCCCCCTTCGGACAGGGGAGCACAGATACGCAGTATTTT. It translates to CASSWSPFGQGSTDTQYF.

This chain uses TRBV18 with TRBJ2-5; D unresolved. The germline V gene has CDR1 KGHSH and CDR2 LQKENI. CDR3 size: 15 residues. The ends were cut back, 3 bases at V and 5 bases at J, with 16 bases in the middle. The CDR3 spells CASSPRRTDHETQYF. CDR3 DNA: TGTGCCAGCTCACCCCGCCGGACCGATCATGAGACCCAGTACTTC. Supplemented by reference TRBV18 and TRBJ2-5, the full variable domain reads NAGVMQNPRHLVRRRGQEARLRCSPMKGHSHVYWYRQLPEEGLKFMVYLQKENIIDESGMPKERFSAEFPKEGPSILRIQQVVRGDSAAYFCASSPRRTDHETQYFGPGTRLLVL.